The source of this T cell receptor beta chain is a study of a mutant IDH1 vaccine in newly diagnosed glioma. Findings and limits, study-wide: Pseudoprogression appears to have had no connection to changes in top peripheral T cell clonotypes.

On this clone: Its antigen is as yet unknown.

TCRdb keeps only in-frame clones here, not all; method: immunoSEQ multiplex PCR. The sample contains about 54,000 clones, 75% to 85% of which appear only once. There are 15 residues in the CDR3. The V gene end was trimmed by 6 bases and the J gene end by 0 bases; junction bases not matched to a gene: 4. CDR1 is LNHDA and CDR2 is SQIVND in the germline V gene (reference sequence). The time point was: week 5, during vaccination. Topical imiquimod was applied with each vaccine dose, which held 300 ug of mutant IDH1 20-mer peptide. The starting material was PBMCs, obtained from a glioma patient whose treatment included an IDH1 peptide vaccine. This clonotype was sampled from a man younger than 40 with glioma. This chain joins TRBV19 and TRBJ2-1, with 8 bases matching TRBD2. The CDR3 DNA is TGTGCCAGTAGGGCGGGGGGAAGCTCCTACAATGAGCAGTTCTTC. This translates into CASRAGGSSYNEQFF.